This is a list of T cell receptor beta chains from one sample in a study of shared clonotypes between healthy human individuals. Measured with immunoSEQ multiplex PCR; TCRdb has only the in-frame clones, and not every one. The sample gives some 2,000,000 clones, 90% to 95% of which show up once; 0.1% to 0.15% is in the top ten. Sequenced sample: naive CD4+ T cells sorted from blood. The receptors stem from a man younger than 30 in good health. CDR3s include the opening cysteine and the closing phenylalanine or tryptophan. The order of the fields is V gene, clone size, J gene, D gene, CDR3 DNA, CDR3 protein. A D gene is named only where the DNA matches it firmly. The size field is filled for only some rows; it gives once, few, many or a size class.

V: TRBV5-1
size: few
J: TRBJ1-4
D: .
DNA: TGCGCCAGCAGCTTAGGACGCCCAAATGAAAAACTGTTTTTT
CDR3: CASSLGRPNEKLFF

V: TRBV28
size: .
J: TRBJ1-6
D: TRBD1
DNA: TGTGCCAGCAGTCGAAACAGGGGGCCTAATTCACCCCTCCACTTT
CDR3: CASSRNRGPNSPLHF

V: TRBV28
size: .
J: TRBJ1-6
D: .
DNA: TGTGCCAGCAGTTTGTTAGACAGGCCCCCCCATCGGTATAATTCACCCCTCCACTTT
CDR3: CASSLLDRPPHRYNSPLHF

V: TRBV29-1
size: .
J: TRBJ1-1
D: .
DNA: TGCAGCGTTGATCAGGGGAGGAACACTGAAGCTTTCTTT
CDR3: CSVDQGRNTEAFF

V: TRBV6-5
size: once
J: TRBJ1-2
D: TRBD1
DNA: TGTGCCAGCAGTTACCAGGGACAGAGCTATGGCTACACCTTC
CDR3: CASSYQGQSYGYTF

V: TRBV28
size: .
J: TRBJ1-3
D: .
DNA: TGTGCCAGCAGTCCCAGGACAGAATCACTCGGAAACACCATATATTTT
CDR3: CASSPRTESLGNTIYF

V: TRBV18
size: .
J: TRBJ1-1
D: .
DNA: TGTGCCAGCTCACCCGCTATTCTCAGGGAAGTGAACACTGAAGCTTTCTTT
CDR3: CASSPAILREVNTEAFF

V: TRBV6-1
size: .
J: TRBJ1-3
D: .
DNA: TGTGCCAGCAGTGAAGCTTTGACTCATTCTGGAAACACCATATATTTT
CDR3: CASSEALTHSGNTIYF

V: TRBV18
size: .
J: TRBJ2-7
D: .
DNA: TGTGCCAGCTCACAAAGGGGCAACTACGAGCAGTACTTC
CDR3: CASSQRGNYEQYF

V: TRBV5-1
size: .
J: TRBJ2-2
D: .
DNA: TGCGCCAGCAGCTTGGAGGCAGGAATGAACACCGGGGAGCTGTTTTTT
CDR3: CASSLEAGMNTGELFF

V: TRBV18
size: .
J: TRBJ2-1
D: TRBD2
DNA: TGTGCCAGCTCACCAGCAACTAGCGGGAGCTACAATGAGCAGTTCTTC
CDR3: CASSPATSGSYNEQFF

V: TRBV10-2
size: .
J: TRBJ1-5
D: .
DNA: TGCGCCAGCAGCCCGACAGGCCGCAATCAGCCCCAGCATTTT
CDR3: CASSPTGRNQPQHF

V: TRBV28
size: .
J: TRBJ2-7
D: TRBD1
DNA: TGTGCCAGCAGTTTAGTGATAGGGGGCCTATCCTACGAGCAGTACTTC
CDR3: CASSLVIGGLSYEQYF

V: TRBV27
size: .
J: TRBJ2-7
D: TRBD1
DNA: TGTGCCAGCAGGAGACAGGGGTCCTACGAGCAGTACTTC
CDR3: CASRRQGSYEQYF

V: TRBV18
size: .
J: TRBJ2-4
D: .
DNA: TGTGCCAGCTCACCGGTAGGTGGCAAAAACATTCAGTACTTC
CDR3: CASSPVGGKNIQYF

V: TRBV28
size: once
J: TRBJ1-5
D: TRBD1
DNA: TGTGCCAGCACCCTACAGGGGGCGGGCAATCAGCCCCAGCATTTT
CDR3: CASTLQGAGNQPQHF

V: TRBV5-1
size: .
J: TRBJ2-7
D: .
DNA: TGCGCCAGCAGCTTGGGACAGGAGCTTTTCGGCGAGCAGTACTTC
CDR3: CASSLGQELFGEQYF

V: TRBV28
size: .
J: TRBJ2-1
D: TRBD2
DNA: TGTGCCAGCAGATTTAGCGGGGGCCTCAATGAGCAGTTCTTC
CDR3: CASRFSGGLNEQFF

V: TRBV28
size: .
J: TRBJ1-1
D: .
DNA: TGTGCCAGCAGTCCCCCGGTCGGGTTAGTGGGCAAAGCTTTCTTT
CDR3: CASSPPVGLVGKAFF

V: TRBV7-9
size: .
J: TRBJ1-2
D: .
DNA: TGTGCCAGCAGCCCGGACACAAACTATGGCTACACCTTC
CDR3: CASSPDTNYGYTF

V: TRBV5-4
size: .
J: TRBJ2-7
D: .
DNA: TGTGCCAGCAGCTTGGACGGGGGCGGACCCTACGAGCAGTACTTC
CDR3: CASSLDGGGPYEQYF

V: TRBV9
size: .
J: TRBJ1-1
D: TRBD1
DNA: TGTGCCAGCAGCCGGACAGGGAACACTGAAGCTTTCTTT
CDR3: CASSRTGNTEAFF

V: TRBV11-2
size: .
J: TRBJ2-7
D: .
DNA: TGTGCCAGCAGCTTAGATCGAGGGGTTGGTGGGGCCTACGAGCAGTACTTC
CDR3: CASSLDRGVGGAYEQYF

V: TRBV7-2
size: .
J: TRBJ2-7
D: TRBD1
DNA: TGTGCCAGCAGAAGGGACGGGACAGGTCACTACGAGCAGTACTTC
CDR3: CASRRDGTGHYEQYF

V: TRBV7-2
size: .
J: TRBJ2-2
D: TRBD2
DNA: TGTGCCAGCAGCCCCCGACTAGCGGGAATCGGGGAGCTGTTTTTT
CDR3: CASSPRLAGIGELFF

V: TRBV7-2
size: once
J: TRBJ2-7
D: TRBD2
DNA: TGTGCCAGCAGCTCCGGGACTAGTGGGCGCGAGCAGTACTTC
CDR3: CASSSGTSGREQYF

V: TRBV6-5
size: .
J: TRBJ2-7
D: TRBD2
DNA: TGTGCCAGCAGTTCGGCGGGAGAGAAATACGAGCAGTACTTC
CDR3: CASSSAGEKYEQYF

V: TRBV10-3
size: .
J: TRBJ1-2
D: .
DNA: TGTGCCATCAGTGAGAGCACACCTATCTATGGCTACACCTTC
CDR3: CAISESTPIYGYTF

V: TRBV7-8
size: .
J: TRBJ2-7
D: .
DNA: TGTGCCAGCAGCTTAGGGACAAACTCCTACGAGCAGTACTTC
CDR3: CASSLGTNSYEQYF

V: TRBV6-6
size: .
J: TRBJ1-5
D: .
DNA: TGTGCCAGCAGTTTCACAGGAGACAATCAGCCCCAGCATTTT
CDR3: CASSFTGDNQPQHF

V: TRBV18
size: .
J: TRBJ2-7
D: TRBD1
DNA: TGTGCCAGCTCACAGACTACAGGGGAAGAGCAGTACTTC
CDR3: CASSQTTGEEQYF

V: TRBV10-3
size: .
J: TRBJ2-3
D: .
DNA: TGTGCCATCAGTGAGTCGACGGGACTTAGTACAGATACGCAGTATTTT
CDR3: CAISESTGLSTDTQYF

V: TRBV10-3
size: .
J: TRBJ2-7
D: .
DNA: TGTGCCACAAATGAGTGGGCAGGGCCAACCTACGAGCAGTACTTC
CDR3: CATNEWAGPTYEQYF

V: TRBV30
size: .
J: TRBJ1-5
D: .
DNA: TGTGCCTGGAGTGCCGGGCCCGGAGGGCAGCCCCAGCATTTT
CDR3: CAWSAGPGGQPQHF

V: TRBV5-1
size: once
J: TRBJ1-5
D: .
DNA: TGCGCCAGCAGCTCGGGTTGGGGGGAGCCCCAGCATTTT
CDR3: CASSSGWGEPQHF

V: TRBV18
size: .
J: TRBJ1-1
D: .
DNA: TGTGCCAGCTCACCATCACAGTCCACTGAAGCTTTCTTT
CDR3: CASSPSQSTEAFF

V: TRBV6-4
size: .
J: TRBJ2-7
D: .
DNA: TGTGCCAGCAGTGACCGGGGGTCGGAGACCTACGAGCAGTACTTC
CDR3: CASSDRGSETYEQYF

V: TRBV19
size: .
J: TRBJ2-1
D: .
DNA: TGTGCCAGTTCCCTGGAACCGGATGAGCAGTTCTTC
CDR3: CASSLEPDEQFF

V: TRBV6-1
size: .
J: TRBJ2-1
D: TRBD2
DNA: TGTGCCAGCAGTCCCGGGCGGGGGAGCTACAATGAGCAGTTCTTC
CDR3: CASSPGRGSYNEQFF

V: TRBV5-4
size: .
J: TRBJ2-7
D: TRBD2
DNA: TGTGCCAGCAGCTTCTCTAGCGGGAGTTTTTACGAGCAGTACTTC
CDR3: CASSFSSGSFYEQYF

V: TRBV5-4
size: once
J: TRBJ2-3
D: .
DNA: TGTGCCAGCAGCTTTGGCGGGGATTACACAGATACGCAGTATTTT
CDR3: CASSFGGDYTDTQYF

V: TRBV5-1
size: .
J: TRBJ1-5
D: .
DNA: TGCGCCAGCAGCTTGAATCCGGAGAACCAGCCCCAGCATTTT
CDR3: CASSLNPENQPQHF

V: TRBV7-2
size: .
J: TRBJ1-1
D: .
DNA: TGTGCCAGCAGCCTAAGGAGGGGGAACACTGAAGCTTTCTTT
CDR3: CASSLRRGNTEAFF

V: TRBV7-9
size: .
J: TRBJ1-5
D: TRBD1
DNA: TGTGCCAGCAGCTTAGGGCCGGGACAGGGGAACAATCAGCCCCAGCATTTT
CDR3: CASSLGPGQGNNQPQHF

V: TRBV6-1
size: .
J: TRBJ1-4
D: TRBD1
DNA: TGTGCCTGCAACAGGGGGCCTAATGAAAAACTGTTTTTT
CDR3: CACNRGPNEKLFF

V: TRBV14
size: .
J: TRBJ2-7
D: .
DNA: TGTGCCAGCAGCCGAAACCGTCAGAGCTCCTACGAGCAGTACTTC
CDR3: CASSRNRQSSYEQYF

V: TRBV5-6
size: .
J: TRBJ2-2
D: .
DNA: TGTGCCAGCAGCCGGGGTTTCACCGGGGAGCTGTTTTTT
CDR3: CASSRGFTGELFF

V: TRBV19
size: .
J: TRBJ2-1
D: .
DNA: TGTGCCAGTAGTATAGGTGGGCAGGGCACGGGCAATGAGCAGTTCTTC
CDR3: CASSIGGQGTGNEQFF

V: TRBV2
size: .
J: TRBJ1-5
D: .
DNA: TGTGCCAGCACCGCGACAGGCCAGCCCCAGCATTTT
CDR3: CASTATGQPQHF

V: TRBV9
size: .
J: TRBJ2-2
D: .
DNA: TGTGCCAGCAGCGTAGTAGGGCACACCGGGGAGCTGTTTTTT
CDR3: CASSVVGHTGELFF

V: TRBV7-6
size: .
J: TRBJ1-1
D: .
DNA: TGTGCCAGCAGCTTAGCTCCGGGGGACACTGAAGCTTTCTTT
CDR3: CASSLAPGDTEAFF

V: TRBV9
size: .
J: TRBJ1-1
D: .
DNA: TGTGCCAGCAGCAAAGGGCCAGGGACTGAAGCTTTCTTT
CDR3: CASSKGPGTEAFF

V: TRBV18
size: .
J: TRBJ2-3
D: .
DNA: TGTGCCAGCTCCTTGGAGGGGGCGATTAGAGTCGATACGCAGTATTTT
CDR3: CASSLEGAIRVDTQYF

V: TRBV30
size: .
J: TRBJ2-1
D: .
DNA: TGTGCCTGGAGTCATGGGCCTGAGCAGTTCTTC
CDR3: CAWSHGPEQFF

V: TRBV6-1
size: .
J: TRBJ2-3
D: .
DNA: TGTGCCAGCAGTGATAGTGGAGGCACAGATACGCAGTATTTT
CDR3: CASSDSGGTDTQYF

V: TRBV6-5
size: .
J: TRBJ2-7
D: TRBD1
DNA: TGTGCCAGCAGTGGGACAGGGGTCTACGAGCAGTACTTC
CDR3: CASSGTGVYEQYF

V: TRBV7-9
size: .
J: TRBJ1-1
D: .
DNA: TGTGCCAGCAGCCCGTTAGGGAATTTGAACACTGAAGCTTTCTTT
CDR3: CASSPLGNLNTEAFF

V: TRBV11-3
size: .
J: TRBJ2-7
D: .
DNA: TGTGCCAGCAGCTTAGGGGGGGACTACGAGCAGTACTTC
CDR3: CASSLGGDYEQYF

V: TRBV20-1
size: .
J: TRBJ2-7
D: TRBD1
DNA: TGCAGTGCGGGGGACAGCTACGAGCAGTACTTC
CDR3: CSAGDSYEQYF

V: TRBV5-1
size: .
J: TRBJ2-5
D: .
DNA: TGCGCCAGCAGCTTGGTCCCCCAGTACTTC
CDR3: CASSLVPQYF